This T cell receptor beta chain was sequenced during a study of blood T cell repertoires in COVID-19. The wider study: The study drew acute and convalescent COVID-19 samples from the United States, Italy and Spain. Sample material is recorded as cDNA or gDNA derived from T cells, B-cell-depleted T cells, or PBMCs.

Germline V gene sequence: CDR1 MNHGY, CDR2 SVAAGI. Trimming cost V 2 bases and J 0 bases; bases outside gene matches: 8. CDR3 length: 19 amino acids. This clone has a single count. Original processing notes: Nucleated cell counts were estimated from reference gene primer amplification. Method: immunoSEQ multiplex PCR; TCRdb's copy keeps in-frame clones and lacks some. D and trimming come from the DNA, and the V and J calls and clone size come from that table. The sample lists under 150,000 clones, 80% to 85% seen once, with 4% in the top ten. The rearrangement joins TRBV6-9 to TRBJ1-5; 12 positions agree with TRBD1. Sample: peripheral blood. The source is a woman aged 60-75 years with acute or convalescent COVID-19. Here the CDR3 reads CASSYSRDRGPYSNQPQHF. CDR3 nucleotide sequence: TGTGCCAGCAGTTATAGTCGGGACAGGGGGCCTTATAGCAATCAGCCCCAGCATTTT.